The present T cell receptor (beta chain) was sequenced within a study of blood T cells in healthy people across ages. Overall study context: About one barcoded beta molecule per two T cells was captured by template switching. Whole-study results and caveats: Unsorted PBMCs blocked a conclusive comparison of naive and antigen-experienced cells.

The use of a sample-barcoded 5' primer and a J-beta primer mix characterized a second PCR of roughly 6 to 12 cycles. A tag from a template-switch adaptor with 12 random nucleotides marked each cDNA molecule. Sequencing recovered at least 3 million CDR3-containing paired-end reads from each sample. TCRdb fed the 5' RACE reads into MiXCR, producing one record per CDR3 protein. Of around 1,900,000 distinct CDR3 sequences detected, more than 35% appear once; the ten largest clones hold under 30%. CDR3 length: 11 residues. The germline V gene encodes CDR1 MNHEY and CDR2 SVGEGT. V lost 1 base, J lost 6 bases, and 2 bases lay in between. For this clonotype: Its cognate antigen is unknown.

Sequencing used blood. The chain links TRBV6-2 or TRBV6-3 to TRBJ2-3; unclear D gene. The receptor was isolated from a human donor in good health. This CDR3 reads CASSYFDTQYF. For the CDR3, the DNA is TGTGCCAGCAGTTACTTTGATACGCAGTATTTT.